This TCR beta chain comes out of a study of breast tumors, draining lymph nodes, adjacent tissues. TCRdb independently ran MiXCR on the multiplex PCR reads; one entry per CDR3 protein. The data contain some 170,000 distinct CDR3 sequences, around 35% of them singletons. Breast cancer patients provided tissue from their axillary draining lymph nodes. Note on this clonotype: Its antigen is as yet unknown. Since the CDR3 does not end with the conserved phenylalanine or tryptophan, this likely comes from a read error.

Study-level findings and limits: Tumor T cell lymph node origin was a supported hypothesis, not proven. Findings are consistent with lymph node origin and intratumoral expansion of most tumor T cells. Tumor repertoires ranked between lymph nodes and nontumor tissue in diversity, with V and J gene preferences. Compared with basal-like, luminal-like tumors shared significantly more repertoire with nontumor tissue.

The germline V gene has CDR1 DFQATT and CDR2 SNEGSKA (reference sequence). The CDR3 sequence is 13 residues long. Trimming left V 1 base short and J 5 bases short, with 9 bases between. Sequenced sample: axillary lymph node tissue. The chain joins TRBV20-1 to TRBJ1-5; D unresolved. The clonotype was recovered from a female donor with breast cancer. Some clones in this sample may be carry-over from other donors' samples. DNA of the CDR3: TGCAGTGCTAGAGTGAGGGAAGATCAGCCCCAGCATGGT. It translates to CSARVREDQPQHG.